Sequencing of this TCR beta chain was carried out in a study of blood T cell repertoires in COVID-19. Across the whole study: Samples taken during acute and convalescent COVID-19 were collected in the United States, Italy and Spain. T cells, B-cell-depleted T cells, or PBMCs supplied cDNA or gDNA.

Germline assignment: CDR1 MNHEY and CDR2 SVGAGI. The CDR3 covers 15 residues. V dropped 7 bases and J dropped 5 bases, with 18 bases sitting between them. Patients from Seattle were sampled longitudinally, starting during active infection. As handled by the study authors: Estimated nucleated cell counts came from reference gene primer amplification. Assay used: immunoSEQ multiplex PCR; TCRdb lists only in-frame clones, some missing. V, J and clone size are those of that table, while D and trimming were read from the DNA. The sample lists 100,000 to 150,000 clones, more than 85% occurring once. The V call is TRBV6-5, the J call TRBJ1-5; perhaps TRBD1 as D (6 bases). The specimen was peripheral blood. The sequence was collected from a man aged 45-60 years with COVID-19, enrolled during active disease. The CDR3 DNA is TGTGCCAGCATGGGACAACAGGGTAGGCATCAGCCCCAGCATTTT. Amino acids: CASMGQQGRHQPQHF.